The 2 T cell receptor beta chains below all came from one sample that was sequenced in a study of chemoradiotherapy in HPV16-positive cancers. Using immunoSEQ multiplex PCR, the repertoire was profiled, and TCRdb retains in-frame clones only, with some absent. The sample carries under 70,000 clones, around nine tenths recorded once. The starting material was blood, obtained from a patient who underwent chemoradiotherapy. The receptors come from a human donor with HPV-associated anogenital cancer.

The J gene is TRBJ1-1, the V gene TRBV19; D gene unclear. CDR3 length equals 13 residues. Germline CDR1 and CDR2: LNHDA and SQIVND (reference sequence). The V gene lost 6 bases and the J gene lost 1 base, with 9 bases spanning the gap. CDR3 DNA: TGTGCCAGTAGCCTGAGCTCGAACACTGAAGCTTTCTTT. It translates to CASSLSSNTEAFF.

The rearrangement links TRBV30 to TRBJ1-6; no clear D. In germline, CDR1 is GTSNPN, CDR2 SVGIG (reference sequence). Trimming left V 1 base short and J 4 bases short, with 11 bases between. The CDR3 consists of 15 residues. CDR3 residues: CAWSGEDGYNSPLHF. As DNA, the CDR3 is TGTGCCTGGAGTGGGGAGGACGGATATAATTCACCCCTCCACTTT.